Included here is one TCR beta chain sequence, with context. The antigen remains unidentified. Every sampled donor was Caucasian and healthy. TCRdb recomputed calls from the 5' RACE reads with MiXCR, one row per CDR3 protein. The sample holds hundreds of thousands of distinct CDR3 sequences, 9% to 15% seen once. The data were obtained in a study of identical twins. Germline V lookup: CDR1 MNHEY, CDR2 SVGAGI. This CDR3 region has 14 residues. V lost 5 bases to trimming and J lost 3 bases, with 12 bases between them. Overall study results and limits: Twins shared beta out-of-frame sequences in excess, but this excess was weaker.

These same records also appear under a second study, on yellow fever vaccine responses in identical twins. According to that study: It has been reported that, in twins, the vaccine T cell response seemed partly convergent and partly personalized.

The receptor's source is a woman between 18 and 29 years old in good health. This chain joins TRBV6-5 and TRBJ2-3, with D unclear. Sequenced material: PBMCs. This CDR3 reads CASSNPVETDTQYF. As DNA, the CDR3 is TGTGCCAGCAGTAACCCCGTGGAGACAGATACGCAGTATTTT.